These 24 T cell receptor beta chains were all obtained from the same sample, sequenced in a study of shared clonotypes between healthy human individuals. Produced via immunoSEQ multiplex PCR; TCRdb's table is partial and in-frame only. Of 85,000 to 100,000 clones in the sample, roughly three quarters were seen once. The sequenced sample consisted of memory CD8+ T cells sorted from blood. Subset given: CD45RO+ cells pooled with CCR7-negative TemRA cells. Receptor source: a young man in good health.

The V and J genes are TRBV7-6 and TRBJ2-2; D not resolved. Looked up from germline, CDR1 is SGHVS and CDR2 is FNYEAQ. CDR3 length: 14 residues. V lost 5 bases and J 6 bases, leaving 13 bases between the germline ends. CDR3 in amino acids: CASSLGPLSGELFF. In nucleotides, the CDR3 is TGTGCCAGCAGCCTCGGACCTCTCTCCGGGGAGCTGTTTTTT.

This clone was observed at least ten times. CDR3 sequence reads: CASSFDRESSYEQYF. The CDR3 DNA is TGTGCCAGCAGTTTCGACAGGGAGAGCTCCTACGAGCAGTACTTC. This sequence joins TRBV6-6 and TRBJ2-7, with TRBD1 identical over 7 bases. CDR1 MNHNY and CDR2 SVGAGI come from the germline V gene (reference sequence). The junction had 6 bases not matched to a gene; V was cut back by 4 bases and J by 0 bases. The CDR3 has 15 residues.

V gene TRBV5-4 combines with J gene TRBJ2-7; D is perhaps TRBD1 or TRBD2 (6 bases each). V was pared by 0 bases and J by 5 bases, with 18 bases between. CDR1 and CDR2 from the germline V gene are SGHNT and YYREEE (reference sequence). The CDR3 sequence is 16 residues long. CDR3 loop: CASSLVGGEGGNEQYF. CDR3 DNA sequence: TGTGCCAGCAGCTTGGTAGGGGGAGAGGGAGGAAACGAGCAGTACTTC.

This clone has more than one count but fewer than ten. This chain joins TRBV28 and TRBJ2-2, with TRBD2 matching over 12 bases. The J segment lost 5 bases and the V segment lost 3 bases, leaving 13 bases of the junction unmatched. Per germline, CDR1 MDHEN and CDR2 SYDVKM. The CDR3 sequence is 19 residues long. The CDR3 spells CASSFWAKLAGGLTGELFF. CDR3 nucleotide sequence: TGTGCCAGCAGTTTTTGGGCGAAACTAGCGGGAGGTCTAACCGGGGAGCTGTTTTTT.

This clone appeared a few times. The J gene is TRBJ1-5, the V gene TRBV10-2, with 7 nucleotides matching TRBD1. With 3 bases clipped from V and 4 bases from J, the junction kept 0 bases outside the gene matches. CDR1 is WSHSY and CDR2 is SAAADI in the germline V gene. The CDR3 is made up of 13 amino acids. In nucleotides, the CDR3 is TGCGCCAGCAGTGACAGGGGGAATCAGCCCCAGCATTTT. Protein sequence: CASSDRGNQPQHF.

V gene TRBV6-6 combines with J gene TRBJ2-3; 7 nucleotides agree with TRBD2. Germline loops: CDR1 MNHNY, CDR2 SVGAGI (reference sequence). The V gene end was trimmed by 9 bases and the J gene end by 4 bases; junction bases not matched to a gene: 4. The CDR3 consists of 12 residues. This CDR3 is CASSRGADTQYF. The CDR3 bases are TGTGCCAGTAGCCGGGGGGCAGATACGCAGTATTTT.

Comment on this clone: A far larger clone is one nucleotide away, so this likely arose from a read error. Other DNA sequences in the same sample also yield this CDR3. The rearrangement links TRBV29-1 to TRBJ2-1; 8 bases fit TRBD2. CDR1 is SQVTM, CDR2 ANQGSEA, per germline. The length of the CDR3 is 14 residues. The CDR3 nucleotides read TGCAGTGCCGCACTAGCGGCCGGTTACAATGAGCAGTTCTTC. It encodes CSAALAAGYNEQFF.

The V gene is TRBV10-2, the J gene TRBJ2-2, with 11 bases lining up with TRBD2. Germline lookup yields CDR1 WSHSY and CDR2 SAAADI. Unmatched junction bases numbered 10, after V lost 10 bases and J lost 0 bases. This CDR3 has 17 amino acids. CDR3 sequence (DNA): TGCGCCACCTCTAGCGGGGGGTCGGCCCCGAACACCGGGGAGCTGTTTTTT. Translation: CATSSGGSAPNTGELFF.

Points on this clone: A much bigger clone sits one base away, suggesting this may be a read error. The V and J genes are TRBV6-5 and TRBJ2-2, with D unclear. V lost 2 bases, J lost 2 bases, and 0 bases lay in between. Germline V gives CDR1 MNHEY, CDR2 SVGAGI. The CDR3 totals 12 residues. The CDR3 loop is CASSYNTGELFF. CDR3 DNA sequence: TGTGCCAGCAGTTACAACACCGGGGAGCTGTTTTTT.

The genes are TRBV7-3 and TRBJ2-3; D may be TRBD2 (6 bases). Germline loops: CDR1 SGHTA, CDR2 FQGTGA. With 5 bases removed from V and 1 base from J, the gap between germline ends came to 16 bases. The CDR3 is 16 amino acids. The CDR3 loop is CASSPQRGLGTDTQYF. CDR3 nucleotides: TGTGCCAGCAGCCCACAAAGGGGACTGGGCACAGATACGCAGTATTTT.

This chain joins TRBV7-8 and TRBJ2-7; no clear D gene. CDR3 length equals 13 residues. Germline V gene lookup returns CDR1 SGHVS and CDR2 FQNEAQ. V dropped 1 base and J dropped 4 bases, with 8 bases sitting between them. The CDR3 DNA follows: TGTGCCAGCAGCTTAGTTGGCTTGTACGAGCAGTACTTC. Protein product: CASSLVGLYEQYF.

This chain joins TRBV18 and TRBJ2-7; 9 bases are shared with TRBD2. The CDR3 is 15 residues long. The germline V gene encodes CDR1 KGHSH and CDR2 LQKENI. V dropped 3 bases and J dropped 4; count of bases not matched to a gene: 7. Here the CDR3 DNA reads TGTGCCAGCTCACCCGAGGCGGGAGGGCCGTACGAGCAGTACTTC. Its protein is CASSPEAGGPYEQYF.

J is TRBJ2-2 and V is TRBV11-3; either TRBD1 or TRBD2 may fit D (6 bases each). Deletions cut 5 bases from V and 6 bases from J, with 19 bases between. Germline CDR1 and CDR2: SGHNT and YENEEA. This CDR3 is built from 16 residues. The CDR3, as DNA: TGTGCCAGCAGCCCCATGAACGGGGGCTTAGCCGGGGAGCTGTTTTTT. Amino acid sequence: CASSPMNGGLAGELFF. Full variable domain (missing parts from reference TRBV11-3 and TRBJ2-2): EAGVVQSPRYKIIEKKQPVAFWCNPISGHNTLYWYLQNLGQGPELLIRYENEEAVDDSQLPKDRFSAERLKGVDSTLKIQPAELGDSAVYLCASSPMNGGLAGELFFGEGSRLTVL.

This clone has a single count. The chain recombines TRBV6-9 with TRBJ2-7, with a possible D match to TRBD1 (5 bases). Looked up from germline, CDR1 is MNHGY and CDR2 is SVAAGI. This CDR3 has 13 amino acids. V lost 5 bases, J lost 2 bases, and 10 bases lay in between. CDR3 protein: CASSIVGAYEQYF. The DNA for the CDR3 is TGTGCCAGCAGTATCGTAGGGGCCTACGAGCAGTACTTC.

The chain joins TRBV5-5 to TRBJ1-4, with 9 bases aligning to TRBD1. The CDR3 consists of 14 residues. CDR1 and CDR2 (germline): SGHKS, YYEKEE (reference sequence). The ends lost 2 bases at V and 6 bases at J; junction bases unmatched: 2. This CDR3 is CASSFWDRDEKLFF. In DNA form, the CDR3 reads TGTGCCAGCAGCTTTTGGGACAGGGATGAAAAACTGTTTTTT.

V usage is TRBV5-1 and J usage is TRBJ2-3, with 8 bases matching TRBD2. Germline V gene data show CDR1 as SGHRS and CDR2 as YFSETQ. The CDR3 extends over 17 amino acids. V lost 3 bases and J lost 0; bases outside the gene matches: 9. CDR3 region: CASSSVKSGGSTDTQYF. CDR3 nucleotides: TGCGCCAGCAGCTCGGTCAAAAGCGGGGGAAGCACAGATACGCAGTATTTT. Using reference TRBV5-1 and TRBJ2-3 for the parts outside the CDR3, the full variable domain is KAGVTQTPRYLIKTRGQQVTLSCSPISGHRSVSWYQQTPGQGLQFLFEYFSETQRNKGNFPGRFSGRQFSNSRSEMNVSTLELGDSALYLCASSSVKSGGSTDTQYFGPGTRLTVL.

This clone was seen more than once but under ten times. The chain recombines TRBV7-9 with TRBJ1-3; TRBD1 aligns across 8 bases. CDR1 and CDR2 from the germline V gene are SEHNR and FQNEAQ (reference sequence). Trimming removed 5 bases from V and 3 bases from J; junction bases left unmatched: 6. There are 15 residues in the CDR3. CDR3 bases: TGTGCCAGCAGCGGCTCAGGGGGCGGTGGAAACACCATATATTTT. This sequence encodes CASSGSGGGGNTIYF.

The J gene is TRBJ2-1, the V gene TRBV27, with TRBD2 as a possible D gene (7 bases). Germline V CDR1 and CDR2: MNHEY, SMNVEV (reference sequence). Deletions cut 5 bases from V and 3 bases from J, with 17 bases between. This CDR3 has 16 amino acids. This CDR3 is CASSPWGGLLYNEQFF. DNA for the CDR3: TGTGCCAGCAGTCCTTGGGGGGGGCTACTCTACAATGAGCAGTTCTTC.

The V and J genes are TRBV27 and TRBJ2-2, with TRBD2 matching 11 bases. The germline gives CDR1 MNHEY, CDR2 SMNVEV (reference sequence). This CDR3 comprises 16 residues. The J segment lost 5 bases and the V segment lost 5 bases, leaving 7 bases of the junction unmatched. The CDR3 DNA follows: TGTGCCAGCAGTCCTAGCGGGAGGATCGGAACCGGGGAGCTGTTTTTT. As protein: CASSPSGRIGTGELFF.

J is TRBJ2-1 and V is TRBV6-1, with D tentatively TRBD1 (6 bases). Germline V lookup: CDR1 MNHNS, CDR2 SASEGT. The CDR3 covers 13 residues. V was clipped by 2 bases and J by 8 bases, with 10 bases between them. CDR3 sequence: CASSEQQGDEQFF. The CDR3 DNA is TGTGCCAGCAGTGAACAACAGGGCGATGAGCAGTTCTTC.

This clone was observed at least ten times. Other DNA sequences in the same sample also yield this CDR3. This chain joins TRBV6-5 and TRBJ2-1, with 7 bases aligning to TRBD2. From germline, CDR1 is MNHEY and CDR2 SVGAGI. This CDR3 spans 16 amino acids. Trimming took 1 base from V and 5 from J; bases not matched to a gene: 8. The CDR3 DNA is TGTGCCAGCAGTTACTTAGGTCTAGCGGAGAACAATGAGCAGTTCTTC. It translates to CASSYLGLAENNEQFF.

The CDR3 region has the DNA TGTGCCAGCAGCAGACCCAGGGGGCGCCGAGGTGGAGATACGCAGTATTTT. Protein sequence: CASSRPRGRRGGDTQYF. The J gene is TRBJ2-3, the V gene TRBV27; 8 bases agree with TRBD1. Trimming removed 6 bases from V and 5 bases from J; junction bases left unmatched: 16. The CDR3 extends over 17 amino acids. Germline V gene sequence: CDR1 MNHEY, CDR2 SMNVEV (reference sequence).

V usage is TRBV7-8 and J usage is TRBJ1-2, with D tentatively TRBD1 (5 bases). This CDR3 has 14 residues. V was cut by 5 bases and J by 3 bases, with 13 bases left in between. The germline V gene has CDR1 SGHVS and CDR2 FQNEAQ. The CDR3 sequence: CASSQRREYYGYTF. The CDR3 nucleotides are TGTGCCAGCAGCCAGCGCAGGGAATACTATGGCTACACCTTC.

The chain recombines TRBV7-9 with TRBJ2-1; 15 bases match TRBD2. CDR1 and CDR2 (germline): SEHNR, FQNEAQ (reference sequence). Trimming removed 4 bases from V and 3 bases from J; junction bases left unmatched: 4. The CDR3 contains 17 residues. This chain's CDR3 is CASSSGLAGGNYNEQFF. The CDR3 DNA reads TGTGCCAGCAGCTCGGGACTAGCGGGAGGAAACTACAATGAGCAGTTCTTC.